This is a list of T cell receptor beta chains from one sample in a study of shared clonotypes between healthy human individuals. Repertoires were generated with immunoSEQ multiplex PCR, while TCRdb's copy carries only in-frame clones and drops some. The sample has about 2.4 million clones; more than 90% are singletons. The material sequenced was naive CD4+ T cells sorted from blood. The receptors were sampled from a man aged 18 to 30 in good health. CDR3s include the opening cysteine and the closing phenylalanine or tryptophan. The D gene is left open where the match is weak. Some rows have no size entry. The others give once, few or many, or a class for an expanded clone.

CASSQGGSGYQETQYF	TGCGCCAGCAGCCAAGGGGGGTCGGGATACCAAGAGACCCAGTACTTC	-	-	TRBV4-1	TRBJ2-5
CASSATGVAEAFF	TGTGCCAGCAGCGCGACAGGGGTTGCTGAAGCTTTCTTT	TRBD1	-	TRBV13	TRBJ1-1
CASMRRTGGLGYTF	TGTGCCAGTATGCGCCGGACAGGGGGGTTGGGCTACACCTTC	TRBD1	-	TRBV19	TRBJ1-2
CASSLVQGGNSPLHF	TGTGCCAGCAGCTTAGTACAAGGGGGAAATTCACCCCTCCACTTT	-	-	TRBV7-2	TRBJ1-6
CASSLGVNQPQHF	TGTGCCAGCAGCCTGGGGGTGAATCAGCCCCAGCATTTT	-	-	TRBV5-4	TRBJ1-5
CATGLAENNEQFF	TGTGCCACCGGACTAGCGGAAAACAATGAGCAGTTCTTC	TRBD2	-	TRBV10-3	TRBJ2-1
CASSPGQGNTGELFF	TGTGCCAGCAGTCCCGGACAGGGGAACACCGGGGAGCTGTTTTTT	TRBD1	-	TRBV6-6	TRBJ2-2
CASSPTTGSGDGYTF	TGTGCCAGCTCACCAACGACAGGCTCCGGTGATGGCTACACCTTC	-	-	TRBV18	TRBJ1-2
CASSQGWQTNTEAFF	TGTGCCAGCAGCCAAGGCTGGCAGACGAACACTGAAGCTTTCTTT	-	-	TRBV4-2	TRBJ1-1
CASSVVGSSYEQYF	TGTGCCAGCAGCGTAGTTGGGAGCTCCTACGAGCAGTACTTC	-	-	TRBV9	TRBJ2-7
CSGTGTYGYTF	TGCAGTGGAACCGGGACTTATGGCTACACCTTC	-	-	TRBV20-1	TRBJ1-2
CASSLAPSPYEQYF	TGCGCCAGCAGCTTGGCCCCCAGCCCCTACGAGCAGTACTTC	-	-	TRBV5-1	TRBJ2-7
CASSHRPDPQQNEQFF	TGCGCCAGCAGCCACCGCCCGGATCCCCAACAGAATGAGCAGTTCTTC	-	-	TRBV4-1	TRBJ2-1
CASSEGGRSSGNTIYF	TGTGCCAGCAGTGAAGGAGGCCGTAGCTCTGGAAACACCATATATTTT	-	-	TRBV6-1	TRBJ1-3
CSARDPYEQYF	TGCAGTGCTCGCGATCCCTACGAGCAGTACTTC	-	-	TRBV20-1	TRBJ2-7
CASSHGTGGGYTF	TGTGCCAGCAGTCACGGGACAGGCGGTGGCTACACCTTC	TRBD1	-	TRBV6-1	TRBJ1-2
CASSPDLGGEQFF	TGTGCCAGCAGCCCCGACCTTGGGGGTGAGCAGTTCTTC	-	-	TRBV6-5	TRBJ2-1
CASSQEVGSGELFF	TGTGCCAGCAGCCAAGAAGTGGGGTCCGGGGAGCTGTTTTTT	-	-	TRBV4-2	TRBJ2-2
CASTRQLNSGYTDTQYF	TGCGCCAGCACCCGACAACTAAATAGCGGTTACACAGATACGCAGTATTTT	-	-	TRBV5-1	TRBJ2-3
CASRQKETQYF	TGTGCCAGCAGACAAAAAGAGACCCAGTACTTC	-	-	TRBV2	TRBJ2-5
CASSPPFGGETQYF	TGTGCCAGCAGCCCCCCGTTCGGGGGAGAGACCCAGTACTTC	-	-	TRBV7-9	TRBJ2-5
CASSDLAGTGGMHVYGYTF	TGCGCCAGCAGCGACCTCGCCGGGACAGGGGGAATGCACGTCTATGGCTACACCTTC	TRBD1	-	TRBV4-1	TRBJ1-2
CAWRVTSGRVQYF	TGTGCCTGGAGAGTTACTAGCGGGAGGGTGCAGTACTTC	TRBD2	once	TRBV30	TRBJ2-7
CASSGAGQETQYF	TGCGCCAGCAGTGGGGCAGGGCAAGAGACCCAGTACTTC	-	-	TRBV10-1	TRBJ2-5
CASRTTGAAGELFF	TGTGCCAGCAGGACGACAGGGGCGGCCGGGGAGCTGTTTTTT	TRBD1	once	TRBV7-2	TRBJ2-2
CAWSGGQSSNQPQHF	TGTGCCTGGAGTGGCGGACAGAGTAGCAATCAGCCCCAGCATTTT	-	few	TRBV30	TRBJ1-5
CASSLAIGAGNTIYF	TGTGCCAGCAGCTTAGCGATTGGGGCGGGAAACACCATATATTTT	-	few	TRBV7-2	TRBJ1-3
CASSSDRELNYGYTF	TGTGCCAGCAGCTCCGACAGGGAACTCAACTATGGCTACACCTTC	TRBD1	-	TRBV7-9	TRBJ1-2
CASSPGRKDGYTF	TGCGCCAGCAGCCCAGGGCGGAAGGATGGCTACACCTTC	-	-	TRBV5-1	TRBJ1-2
CASSIGGGEPTNEQFF	TGTGCCAGTAGTATAGGTGGCGGGGAACCTACTAATGAGCAGTTCTTC	-	-	TRBV19	TRBJ2-1
CASSLFSSEPTYEQYF	TGTGCCAGCAGCTTATTCTCCAGCGAACCGACCTACGAGCAGTACTTC	-	-	TRBV7-2	TRBJ2-7
CASSPRLAGYQETQYF	TGTGCCAGCTCACCCCGACTAGCGGGGTACCAAGAGACCCAGTACTTC	TRBD2	-	TRBV18	TRBJ2-5
CASSGQGSSTDTQYF	TGTGCCAGCAGTGGTCAGGGGTCTAGCACAGATACGCAGTATTTT	-	-	TRBV2	TRBJ2-3
CASSLYTGELFF	TGTGCCAGCAGTTTGTACACCGGGGAGCTGTTTTTT	-	-	TRBV6-5	TRBJ2-2
CASRGDGSNYGYTF	TGTGCCAGCAGGGGGGACGGGTCTAACTATGGCTACACCTTC	-	once	TRBV2	TRBJ1-2
CASSLAGTGAAYEQYF	TGTGCCAGCAGCTTAGCCGGGACAGGGGCGGCCTACGAGCAGTACTTC	TRBD1	-	TRBV7-2	TRBJ2-7
CASRTSGAPYEQYF	TGTGCCAGCAGGACTAGCGGAGCCCCTTACGAGCAGTACTTC	TRBD2	-	TRBV7-9	TRBJ2-7
CASNLNRGESYTF	TGTGCCAGCAACCTAAATCGAGGAGAGAGCTACACCTTC	-	once	TRBV2	TRBJ1-2
CASSLVRDRVNYEQYF	TGTGCCAGCAGCTTAGTCCGGGACAGGGTGAACTACGAGCAGTACTTC	TRBD1	few	TRBV7-8	TRBJ2-7
CARKSSGANVLTF	TGTGCGCGTAAGAGCTCTGGGGCCAACGTCCTGACTTTC	-	-	TRBV6-5	TRBJ2-6
CASSPQTGWDPYNEQFF	TGTGCCAGCAGCCCCCAGACCGGCTGGGACCCCTACAATGAGCAGTTCTTC	-	-	TRBV7-6	TRBJ2-1